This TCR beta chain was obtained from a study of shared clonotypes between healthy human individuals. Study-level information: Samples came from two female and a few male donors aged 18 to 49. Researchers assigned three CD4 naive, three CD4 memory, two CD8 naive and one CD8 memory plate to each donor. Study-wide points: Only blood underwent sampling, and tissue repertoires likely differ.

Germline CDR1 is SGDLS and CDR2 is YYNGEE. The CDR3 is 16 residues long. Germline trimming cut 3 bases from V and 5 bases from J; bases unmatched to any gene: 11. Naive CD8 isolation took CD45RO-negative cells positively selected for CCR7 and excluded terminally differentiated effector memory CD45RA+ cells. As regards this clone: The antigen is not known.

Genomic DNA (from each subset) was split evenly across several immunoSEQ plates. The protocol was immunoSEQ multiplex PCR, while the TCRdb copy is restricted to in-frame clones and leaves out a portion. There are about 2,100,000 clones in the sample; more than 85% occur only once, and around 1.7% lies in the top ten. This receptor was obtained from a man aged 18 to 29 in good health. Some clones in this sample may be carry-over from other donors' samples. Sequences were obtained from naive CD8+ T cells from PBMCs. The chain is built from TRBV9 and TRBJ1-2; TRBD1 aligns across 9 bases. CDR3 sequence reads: CASSAGLQGALYGYTF. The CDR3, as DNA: TGTGCCAGCAGCGCCGGGCTACAGGGGGCTCTATATGGCTACACCTTC. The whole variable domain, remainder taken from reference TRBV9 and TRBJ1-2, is DSGVTQTPKHLITATGQRVTLRCSPRSGDLSVYWYQQSLDQGLQFLIQYYNGEERAKGNILERFSAQQFPDLHSELNLSSLELGDSALYFCASSAGLQGALYGYTFGSGTRLTVV.